This note documents a single T cell receptor beta chain sequence. Its specificity is not known. The data originate from a study of T cell responses to AZD1222 COVID-19 vaccine. Sequenced by immunoSEQ multiplex PCR; TCRdb stores in-frame clones only, minus some. The data show around 170,000 clones, roughly 90% seen once. From germline, CDR1 is LGHDT and CDR2 YNNKEL (reference sequence). This CDR3 comprises 19 residues. V lost 0 bases to trimming and J lost 9 bases, with 27 bases between them. Findings of the study overall: White British donors predominated, females outnumbered males, and clonal diversity was possibly underestimated.

Sequences were derived from peripheral blood, sampled on day 0 of AZD1222 vaccination. The chain employs TRBV3-1 (or the pseudogene TRBV3-2) and TRBJ1-5; a weak D match, TRBD1 (6 bases). The TCR originated in an adult in good health. As DNA, the CDR3 is TGTGCCAGCAGCCAAGATCCCCCGCAGAACTCAGGGGTGAGATGGCCCCAGCATTTT. The encoded protein is CASSQDPPQNSGVRWPQHF.